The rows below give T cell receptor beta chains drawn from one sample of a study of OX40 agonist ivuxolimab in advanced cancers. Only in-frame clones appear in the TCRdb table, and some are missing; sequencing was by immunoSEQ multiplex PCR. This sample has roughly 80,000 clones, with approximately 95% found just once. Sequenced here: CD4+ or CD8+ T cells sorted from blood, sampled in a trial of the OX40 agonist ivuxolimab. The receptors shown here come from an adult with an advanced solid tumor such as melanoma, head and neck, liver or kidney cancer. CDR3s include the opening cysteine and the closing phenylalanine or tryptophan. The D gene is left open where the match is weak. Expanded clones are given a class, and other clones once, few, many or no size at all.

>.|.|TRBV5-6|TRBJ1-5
TGTGCCAGCAGCTTAAAAAGAGGCGGCGATCAGCCCCAGCATTTT
CASSLKRGGDQPQHF
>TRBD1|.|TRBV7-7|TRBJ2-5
TGTGCCAGCAGCATTGGACAGGGAAGCACCCGGGGGACCCAGTACTTC
CASSIGQGSTRGTQYF
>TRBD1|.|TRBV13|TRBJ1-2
TGTGCCAGCAGCCACACCTCGGCAGGGGGCGGCTATGGCTACACCTTC
CASSHTSAGGGYGYTF
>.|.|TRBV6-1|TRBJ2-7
TGTGCCAGCAGTGAGACACAGGATACCTACGAGCAGTACTTC
CASSETQDTYEQYF
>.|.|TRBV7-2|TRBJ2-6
TGTGCCAGCAGCCCCTCTGGGGCCAACGTCCTGACTTTC
CASSPSGANVLTF
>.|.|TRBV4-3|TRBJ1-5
TGCGCCAGCAGCCAAGATGGGGATCAGCCCCAGCATTTT
CASSQDGDQPQHF
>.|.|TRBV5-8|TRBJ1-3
TGTGCCAGCAGCTGGAGGGGGGCAGGAAACACCATATATTTT
CASSWRGAGNTIYF
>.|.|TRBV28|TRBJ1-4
TGTGCCAGCAGTTACTCGGCTAATGAAAAACTGTTTTTT
CASSYSANEKLFF
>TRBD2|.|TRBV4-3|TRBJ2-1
TGCGCCAGCAGCAATGGACTAGCGGGAGTGGTTGAGCAGTTCTTC
CASSNGLAGVVEQFF
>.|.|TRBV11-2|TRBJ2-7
TGTGCCAGCAGCTTAGCGCGATCGGCAGGGGCCTACGAGCAGTACTTC
CASSLARSAGAYEQYF
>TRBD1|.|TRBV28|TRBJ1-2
TGTGCCAGCAGACAGGGGGGCGAAGGGATAGGCTACACCTTC
CASRQGGEGIGYTF
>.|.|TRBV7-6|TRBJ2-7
TGTGCCAGCAGCTCCTCCGCGGAGTACGGGGGGCCGACACCTTACGAGCAGTACTTC
CASSSSAEYGGPTPYEQYF
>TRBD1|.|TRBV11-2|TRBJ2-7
TGTGCCAGCAGTGAAATCGGGACAGGGGACTACGAGCAGTACTTC
CASSEIGTGDYEQYF
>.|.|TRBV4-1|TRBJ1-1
TGCGCCAGCAGCTACAAGGTGCGGGAGAACACTGAAGCTTTCTTT
CASSYKVRENTEAFF
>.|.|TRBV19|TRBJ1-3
TGTGCCAGTCGCTCTGGAAACACCATATATTTT
CASRSGNTIYF
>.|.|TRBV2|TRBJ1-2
TGTGCCAGCACAGATCCCTATGGCTACACCTTC
CASTDPYGYTF
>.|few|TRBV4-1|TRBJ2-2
TGCGCCAGCAGCCAAGATTCCCGTGGGGACGGGGAGCTGTTTTTT
CASSQDSRGDGELFF